Following are 5 T cell receptor beta chains from one sample sequenced in a study of cytomegalovirus exposure and HLA in healthy donors. Both 60 Vbeta primers and 13 Jbeta primers went into the PCR. The data were produced by immunoSEQ multiplex PCR, yet TCRdb's version contains in-frame clones alone and is incomplete. The sample holds some 130,000 clones, 70% to 85% seen once. Sequenced material: PBMCs. The receptors shown here come from a male donor in good health and CMV-seropositive.

The V call is TRBV4-1, the J call TRBJ2-2; D gene unclear. Germline V lookup: CDR1 MGHRA, CDR2 YSYEKL. This CDR3 spans 13 amino acids. V was pared by 4 bases and J by 4 bases, with 7 bases between. The CDR3: CASSLIGTGELFF. The CDR3 nucleotides read TGCGCCAGCAGCCTAATCGGCACCGGGGAGCTGTTTTTT.

The genes are TRBV6-1 and TRBJ1-1; weak D call: TRBD1 (5 bases). CDR3 length: 14 residues. Deletions cut 5 bases from V and 4 bases from J, with 14 bases between. Germline V gives CDR1 MNHNS, CDR2 SASEGT. The CDR3 nucleotides read TGTGCCAGCAGTCTCGGGTCGGGGGGCACTGAAGCTTTCTTT. It codes for CASSLGSGGTEAFF.

The V and J genes are TRBV6-1 and TRBJ1-5; D unclear. The germline V gene has CDR1 MNHNS and CDR2 SASEGT. V lost 0 bases and J 2 bases, leaving 5 bases between the germline ends. This CDR3 region has 14 residues. The CDR3 region has the DNA TGTGCCAGCAGTGAAGCCGTTGGCAATCAGCCCCAGCATTTT. Protein: CASSEAVGNQPQHF.

V is TRBV29-1 and J is TRBJ2-1; 11 bases are shared with TRBD2. After removal of 2 bases from V and 6 bases from J, the junction contained 6 bases not matched to a gene. The CDR3 has 15 amino acids. The germline V gene encodes CDR1 SQVTM and CDR2 ANQGSEA. The CDR3 sequence: CSVEYGLAGGNEQFF. The CDR3 region has the DNA TGCAGCGTTGAATACGGTCTAGCGGGAGGCAATGAGCAGTTCTTC.

In its sample, this clone was seen once. V usage is TRBV27 and J usage is TRBJ2-3; 10 nucleotides line up with TRBD2. The CDR3 runs to 16 residues. Per germline, CDR1 MNHEY and CDR2 SMNVEV (reference sequence). The V and J ends lost 0 bases and 2 bases, in that order; junction bases with no gene match: 2. The CDR3 coding sequence is TGTGCCAGCAGTTTATCTAGCGGGAGGTACACAGATACGCAGTATTTT. This sequence encodes CASSLSSGRYTDTQYF.